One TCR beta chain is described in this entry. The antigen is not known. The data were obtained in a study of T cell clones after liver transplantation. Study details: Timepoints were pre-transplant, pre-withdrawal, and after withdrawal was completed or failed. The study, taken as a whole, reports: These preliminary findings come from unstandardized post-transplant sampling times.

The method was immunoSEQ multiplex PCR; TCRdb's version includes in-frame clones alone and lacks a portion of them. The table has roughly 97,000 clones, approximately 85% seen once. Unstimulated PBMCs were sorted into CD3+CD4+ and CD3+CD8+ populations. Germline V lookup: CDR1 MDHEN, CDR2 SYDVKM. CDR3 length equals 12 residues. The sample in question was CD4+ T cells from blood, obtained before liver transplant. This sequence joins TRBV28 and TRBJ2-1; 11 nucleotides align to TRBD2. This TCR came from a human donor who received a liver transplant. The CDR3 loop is CVTSGSRNEQFF. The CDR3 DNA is TGTGTCACTAGCGGGAGCCGCAATGAGCAGTTCTTC.